This section outlines one T cell receptor beta chain sequence together with its context. The data were obtained in a study of shared clonotypes between healthy human individuals. Positive CCR7 selection of CD45RO-negative cells yielded the naive CD8 cells, and terminally differentiated effector memory CD45RA+ cells were excluded. Sequencing used immunoSEQ multiplex PCR; TCRdb keeps in-frame clones, though not all of them. The data contain 2 million to 2.5 million clones, about 93% of them singletons. This CDR3 contains 15 residues. The V and J ends lost 3 bases and 0 bases, in that order; junction bases with no gene match: 5. Germline loops: CDR1 LGHNA, CDR2 YSLEER.

V and J are TRBV4-3 and TRBJ2-7, with TRBD1 matching 7 bases. The sequence derives from a man in his late teens or twenties in good health. Some clones in this sample may be carry-over from other donors' samples. Sequences were obtained from naive CD8+ T cells from PBMCs. In DNA, the CDR3 is TGCGCCAGCAGCCATTTGACAGGGAGCTCCTACGAGCAGTACTTC. Protein sequence: CASSHLTGSSYEQYF.